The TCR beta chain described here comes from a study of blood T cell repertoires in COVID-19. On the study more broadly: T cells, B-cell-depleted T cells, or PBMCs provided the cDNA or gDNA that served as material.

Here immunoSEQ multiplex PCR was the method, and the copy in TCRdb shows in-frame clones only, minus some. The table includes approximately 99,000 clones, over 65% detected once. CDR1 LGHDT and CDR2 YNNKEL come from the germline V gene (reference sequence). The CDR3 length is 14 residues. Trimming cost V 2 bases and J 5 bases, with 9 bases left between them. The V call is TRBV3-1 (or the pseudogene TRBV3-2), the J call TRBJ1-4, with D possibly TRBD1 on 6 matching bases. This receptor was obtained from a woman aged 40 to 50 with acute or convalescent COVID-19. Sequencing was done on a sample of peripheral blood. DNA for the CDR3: TGTGCCAGCAGCCAAACGGGACAAAATGAAAAACTGTTTTTT. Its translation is CASSQTGQNEKLFF.